This T cell receptor beta chain was identified during a study of identical twins. Study outcomes and limitations: Cord blood beta clonotypes present at high abundance carried fewer insertions; no such pattern appeared in memory repertoires. Out-of-frame TCR alpha sharing in monozygotic twins exceeded recombination model predictions.

This clonotype appeared a few times. Its antigen is undetermined. Only healthy Caucasians were included as donors. J lost 1 base, V lost 6 bases, and 3 bases had no gene match. This CDR3 spans 14 amino acids. Germline loops: CDR1 SGHRS, CDR2 YFSETQ. TCRdb ran MiXCR on the 5' RACE reads and lists one entry per CDR3 protein. The sample includes 1.5 million to 2 million distinct CDR3 sequences, about 30% of them seen just once. Sequences were obtained from cord blood. This chain connects TRBV5-1 to TRBJ2-7, with TRBD2 matching 11 bases. This sequence was found in a newborn girl in good health. The chain's CDR3 is CASTGTSGSYEQYF. CDR3 nucleotide sequence: TGCGCCAGCACTGGGACTAGCGGATCCTACGAGCAGTACTTC.